This passage covers 20 T cell receptor beta chains from one sample sequenced in a study of T cell responses to AZD1222 COVID-19 vaccine. Sequencing used immunoSEQ multiplex PCR; TCRdb keeps in-frame clones, though not all of them. The top ten clones hold about 1.6% of a sample with 84,000 or so clones, 70% to 90% of them seen once. Here the sequenced sample was peripheral blood, taken on day 0 of AZD1222 vaccination. The receptors shown here come from an adult in good health.

This chain uses TRBV5-5 with TRBJ1-1, with unresolved D. The ends were cut back, 2 bases at V and 1 base at J, with 6 bases in the middle. The V gene's germline CDR1 is SGHKS and CDR2 YYEKEE (reference sequence). This CDR3 region has 13 residues. The CDR3 DNA reads as TGTGCCAGCAGCTTCGGAGGGAACACTGAAGCTTTCTTT. This gives the protein CASSFGGNTEAFF.

In the case of this clone: The same CDR3 arises from other DNA sequences in this sample as well. V gene TRBV18 combines with J gene TRBJ1-1; D possibly corresponds to TRBD1 (5 bases). Germline CDR1 and CDR2: KGHSH and LQKENI. This CDR3 region has 14 residues. Trimming stripped 3 bases from V and 1 base from J, with 9 bases between. The CDR3 sequence is CASSPQGENTEAFF. In nucleotides, the CDR3 is TGTGCCAGCTCACCCCAGGGCGAGAACACTGAAGCTTTCTTT.

The genes are TRBV19 and TRBJ1-1, with D maybe TRBD1 (6 bases). The CDR3 covers 17 residues. V dropped 1 base and J dropped 0 bases, with 15 bases sitting between them. The germline V gene has CDR1 LNHDA and CDR2 SQIVND (reference sequence). The CDR3, as DNA: TGTGCCAGTAGTATAGGCCCAGGGGTAGGAATGAACACTGAAGCTTTCTTT. Encoded protein: CASSIGPGVGMNTEAFF.

This clone was counted once. This sequence joins TRBV18 and TRBJ1-1, with D possibly being TRBD1 (6 bases). The CDR3 runs to 14 residues. V was clipped by 3 bases and J by 5 bases, with 13 bases between them. Germline assignment: CDR1 KGHSH and CDR2 LQKENI. The CDR3 sequence is CASSPPQGETEAFF. CDR3 nucleotide sequence: TGTGCCAGCTCACCCCCACAGGGAGAGACTGAAGCTTTCTTT. The full variable domain, its missing parts supplied by reference TRBV18 and TRBJ1-1, is NAGVMQNPRHLVRRRGQEARLRCSPMKGHSHVYWYRQLPEEGLKFMVYLQKENIIDESGMPKERFSAEFPKEGPSILRIQQVVRGDSAAYFCASSPPQGETEAFFGQGTRLTVV.

The CDR3 DNA reads as TGTGCCAGCAGTTTAGGTCCGGGTTACTATGGCTACACCTTC. It translates to CASSLGPGYYGYTF. This sequence joins TRBV27 and TRBJ1-2, with unresolved D. The germline V gene has CDR1 MNHEY and CDR2 SMNVEV (reference sequence). The CDR3 contains 14 residues. The V gene lost 2 bases and the J gene lost 3 bases, with 10 bases spanning the gap.

V gene TRBV5-1 combines with J gene TRBJ2-7; 9 bases align to TRBD1. Germline trimming cut 6 bases from V and 2 bases from J; bases unmatched to any gene: 12. Germline lookup yields CDR1 SGHRS and CDR2 YFSETQ. The CDR3 is 16 residues long. The CDR3 sequence: CASTKNPGQGTYEQYF. In nucleotides, the CDR3 is TGCGCCAGCACCAAGAATCCGGGACAGGGTACCTACGAGCAGTACTTC.

This clone was detected a few times. The gene calls are TRBV6-6 and TRBJ1-1; TRBD1 matches 8 bases. The V and J ends lost 6 bases and 4 bases, in that order; junction bases with no gene match: 7. CDR1 is MNHNY, CDR2 SVGAGI, per germline (reference sequence). This CDR3 is built from 14 residues. The CDR3 spells CASRPTQGGTEAFF. In DNA, the CDR3 is TGTGCCAGCAGGCCTACACAGGGGGGCACTGAAGCTTTCTTT.

The J gene is TRBJ2-5, the V gene TRBV29-1; TRBD1 might be the D (5 bases). Trimming took off 0 bases at V and 2 bases at J, with 7 bases between the two ends. The CDR3 has 13 residues. Germline lookup yields CDR1 SQVTM and CDR2 ANQGSEA. The CDR3: CSVEETAQETQYF. DNA of the CDR3: TGCAGCGTTGAAGAGACAGCTCAAGAGACCCAGTACTTC.

The chain is built from TRBV10-1 and TRBJ1-5, with 8 bases matching TRBD1. V lost 3 bases and J lost 6; bases outside the gene matches: 13. The CDR3 is 17 amino acids. Germline values: CDR1 WNHNN, CDR2 SYGVQD (reference sequence). Here the CDR3 reads CASSDSPGQGIGQPQHF. The CDR3 region has the DNA TGCGCCAGCAGTGATTCGCCAGGACAGGGAATTGGTCAGCCCCAGCATTTT.

The genes are TRBV10-3 and TRBJ2-5; 7 bases align to TRBD1. Unmatched junction bases numbered 2, after V lost 8 bases and J lost 2 bases. The germline gives CDR1 ENHRY, CDR2 SYGVKD. There are 12 residues in the CDR3. The CDR3 DNA is TGTGCCATCGGGGACAGTCAAGAGACCCAGTACTTC. Encoded protein: CAIGDSQETQYF.

This chain's CDR3 is CASSLTSPGTTSYEQYF. The CDR3, as DNA: TGTGCCAGCAGCTTAACCTCTCCGGGGACTACTTCCTACGAGCAGTACTTC. V gene TRBV7-3 combines with J gene TRBJ2-7, with 7 bases identical to TRBD2. V lost 0 bases to trimming and J lost 1 base; unmatched junction nucleotides: 9. CDR1 is SGHTA and CDR2 is FQGTGA in the germline V gene. The CDR3 sequence is 17 residues long.

This clone was picked up a small number of times. The chain recombines TRBV4-2 with TRBJ2-7; TRBD2 matches 9 bases. The germline CDR1 and CDR2 sequences are LGHNA and YNFKEQ. This CDR3 is 17 amino acids long. With 5 bases clipped from V and 0 bases from J, the junction kept 11 bases outside the gene matches. CDR3 bases: TGTGCCAGCAGCGCAGCGGGAGGCCTCCGGAGCTCCTACGAGCAGTACTTC. Amino acid sequence: CASSAAGGLRSSYEQYF.

The chain uses TRBV30 and TRBJ2-7; D not certain. The germline V gene encodes CDR1 GTSNPN and CDR2 SVGIG (reference sequence). V lost 3 bases, J lost 7 bases, and 16 bases lay in between. The CDR3 totals 13 residues. The CDR3 loop is CAWSEGPWGEQYF. The CDR3, as DNA: TGTGCCTGGAGCGAAGGACCCTGGGGTGAGCAGTACTTC.

The rearrangement links TRBV15 to TRBJ2-5; tentatively, D is TRBD2 (5 bases). Trimming left V 5 bases short and J 1 base short, with 8 bases between. Looked up from germline, CDR1 is LNHNV and CDR2 is YYDKDF (reference sequence). The CDR3 runs to 13 residues. The CDR3 protein is CATSRGSQETQYF. The CDR3 DNA sequence: TGTGCCACCAGCCGCGGGTCCCAAGAGACCCAGTACTTC.

J is TRBJ1-5 and V is TRBV6-5, with TRBD1 identical over 7 bases. The J segment lost 3 bases and the V segment lost 5 bases, leaving 7 bases of the junction unmatched. The germline gives CDR1 MNHEY, CDR2 SVGAGI. CDR3 length: 15 residues. The CDR3: CASSRGTDFNQPQHF. The CDR3 DNA reads TGTGCCAGCAGTCGGGGGACAGACTTCAATCAGCCCCAGCATTTT.

J is TRBJ2-2 and V is TRBV7-8, with 7 bases that match TRBD1. CDR1 SGHVS and CDR2 FQNEAQ come from the germline V gene. V lost 5 bases to trimming and J lost 0 bases; unmatched junction nucleotides: 3. The CDR3 length is 15 residues. CDR3 sequence reads: CASSRQGPNTGELFF. Here the CDR3 DNA reads TGTGCCAGCAGCCGACAGGGCCCGAACACCGGGGAGCTGTTTTTT.

The V gene is TRBV7-9, the J gene TRBJ2-2, with D unresolved. V lost 5 bases, J lost 4 bases, and 8 bases lay in between. The CDR3 consists of 13 residues. Germline V lookup: CDR1 SEHNR, CDR2 FQNEAQ (reference sequence). CDR3 DNA: TGTGCCAGCAGCAAGATAGTCACCGGGGAGCTGTTTTTT. Translated: CASSKIVTGELFF. The variable domain in full, completed from reference TRBV7-9 and TRBJ2-2, reads DTGVSQNPRHKITKRGQNVTFRCDPISEHNRLYWYRQTLGQGPEFLTYFQNEAQLEKSRLLSDRFSAERPKGSFSTLEIQRTEQGDSAMYLCASSKIVTGELFFGEGSRLTVL.

The V gene is TRBV7-2, the J gene TRBJ2-1, with 7 nucleotides matching TRBD1. From germline, CDR1 is SGHTA and CDR2 FQGNSA. V lost 3 bases and J lost 3; bases outside the gene matches: 11. CDR3 size: 17 residues. CDR3 sequence: CASSLPRTGGNYNEQFF. CDR3 sequence (DNA): TGTGCCAGCAGCTTGCCCCGGACAGGAGGTAACTACAATGAGCAGTTCTTC.

V gene TRBV10-3 combines with J gene TRBJ2-5; D tentatively reads TRBD1 or TRBD2 (5 bases each). V dropped 4 bases and J dropped 3 bases, with 12 bases sitting between them. Germline V gives CDR1 ENHRY, CDR2 SYGVKD. CDR3 length: 14 residues. The CDR3 sequence is CAISAGHQEETQYF. CDR3 nucleotide sequence: TGTGCCATCAGTGCGGGGCACCAAGAAGAGACCCAGTACTTC.

This clone appeared a few times. The chain is built from TRBV7-2 and TRBJ2-1, with TRBD2 matching 14 bases. The CDR3 totals 19 residues. CDR1 and CDR2 (germline): SGHTA, FQGNSA. J gave up 8 bases and V 2 bases, and 14 bases lay outside the gene matches. The CDR3 here is CASSLKGGTSGSKIYEQFF. The CDR3, as DNA: TGTGCCAGCAGCTTAAAAGGGGGGACTAGCGGGAGTAAGATTTATGAGCAGTTCTTC.